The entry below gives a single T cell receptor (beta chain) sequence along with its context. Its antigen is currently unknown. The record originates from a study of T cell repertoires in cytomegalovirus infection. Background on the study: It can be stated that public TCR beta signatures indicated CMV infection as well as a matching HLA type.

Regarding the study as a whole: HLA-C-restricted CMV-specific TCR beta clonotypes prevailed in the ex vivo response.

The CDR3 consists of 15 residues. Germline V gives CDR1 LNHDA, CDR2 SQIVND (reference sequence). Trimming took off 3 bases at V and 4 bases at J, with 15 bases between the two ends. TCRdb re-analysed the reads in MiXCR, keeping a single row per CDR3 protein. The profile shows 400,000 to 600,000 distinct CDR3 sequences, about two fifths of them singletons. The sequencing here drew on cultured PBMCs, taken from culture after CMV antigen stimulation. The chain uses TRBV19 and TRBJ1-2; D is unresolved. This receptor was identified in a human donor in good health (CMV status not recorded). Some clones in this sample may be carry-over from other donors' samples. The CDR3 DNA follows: TGTGCCAGTAGTATGGCTGGCGAGCTCATCTATGGCTACACCTTC. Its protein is CASSMAGELIYGYTF.